This passage covers 23 T cell receptor beta chains from one sample sequenced in a study of T-cell memory formation after mild COVID-19. TCRdb itself ran the 5' RACE reads through MiXCR, one entry per CDR3 protein. The repertoire holds under 250,000 distinct CDR3 sequences, with 15% as singletons. The sequenced sample was PBMCs or a T cell subset sorted from them (not recorded which). These receptors all stem from an adult woman who had mild COVID-19 (a few samples of this study predate the infection). Cell type and time point are not known.

This clonotype has just a few counts. The V and J genes are TRBV7-9 and TRBJ2-3, with 7 bases aligning to TRBD1. CDR1 and CDR2 from the germline V gene are SEHNR and FQNEAQ (reference sequence). There are 14 residues in the CDR3. V dropped 3 bases and J dropped 5; count of bases not matched to a gene: 5. The CDR3 coding sequence is TGTGCCAGCAGCTTGGGACAGCGAGAAGATACGCAGTATTTT. This codes for CASSLGQREDTQYF.

The chain recombines TRBV6-2 or TRBV6-3 with TRBJ2-5; TRBD2 might be the D (6 bases). Germline lookup yields CDR1 MNHEY and CDR2 SVGEGT. CDR3 length: 14 amino acids. The V gene lost 6 bases and the J gene lost 3 bases, with 14 bases spanning the gap. CDR3 loop: CASSPNWGEETQYF. The CDR3 region has the DNA TGTGCCAGCAGCCCTAATTGGGGGGAAGAGACCCAGTACTTC.

The table lists this clonotype with many counts. The chain carries TRBV9 and TRBJ2-4, with a tentative D call TRBD2 (6 bases). The CDR3 length is 16 residues. The V end lost 5 bases, the J end lost 0 bases, and 15 bases lay between the germline ends. Germline V gene sequence: CDR1 SGDLS, CDR2 YYNGEE. This CDR3 reads CASRMGLALAKNIQYF. The CDR3 DNA is TGTGCCAGCAGGATGGGACTTGCCTTAGCCAAAAACATTCAGTACTTC.

The chain couples TRBV7-2 to TRBJ1-5; D may be TRBD1 (5 bases). Trimming removed 1 base from V and 1 base from J, with 14 bases in between. The CDR3 totals 17 residues. Germline V CDR1 and CDR2: SGHTA, FQGNSA. The CDR3 spells CASSLGTLAGSNQPQHF. The CDR3 coding sequence is TGTGCCAGCAGCTTAGGGACGCTAGCAGGGAGCAATCAGCCCCAGCATTTT.

This clonotype has more than one count but fewer than ten. The rearrangement links TRBV15 to TRBJ2-1, with 8 bases matching TRBD2. The CDR3 extends over 16 amino acids. Germline CDR1 and CDR2: LNHNV and YYDKDF (reference sequence). V lost 1 base to trimming and J lost 0 bases; unmatched junction nucleotides: 2. The CDR3 sequence is CATSRGLARSYNEQFF. DNA for the CDR3: TGTGCCACCAGCAGAGGACTAGCGCGCTCCTACAATGAGCAGTTCTTC.

In regard to this clonotype: The junction differs from germline at one of its ends, possibly a read error. The J gene is TRBJ2-7, the V gene TRBV19, with 12 nucleotides matching TRBD2. Germline V CDR1 and CDR2: LNHDA, SQIVND (reference sequence). CDR3 length equals 12 residues. The CDR3 DNA is TGTGCCAGTGGGCTAGCGGGAGGGCCTTATCACTTC. Encoded protein: CASGLAGGPYHF. The whole variable domain, filled in from reference TRBV19 and TRBJ2-7, reads DGGITQSPKYLFRKEGQNVTLSCEQNLNHDAMYWYRQDPGQGLRLIYYSQIVNDFQKGDIAEGYSVSREKKESFPLTVTSAQKNPTAFYLCASGLAGGPYHFGPGTRLTVT.

V is TRBV5-5 and J is TRBJ2-7; 11 bases fit TRBD2. V gave up 0 bases and J gave up 7 bases; unmatched junction bases: 12. There are 17 residues in the CDR3. The V gene's germline CDR1 is SGHKS and CDR2 YYEKEE (reference sequence). The CDR3 here is CASSLGLAGGPPNEQYF. The CDR3 bases are TGTGCCAGCAGCTTGGGTTTAGCGGGAGGGCCGCCGAATGAGCAGTACTTC.

The rearrangement uses TRBV29-1 and TRBJ2-1; 11 bases map to TRBD2. The V gene's germline CDR1 is SQVTM and CDR2 ANQGSEA. With V trimmed by 6 bases and J by 0 bases, 4 bases remained unmatched. The CDR3 totals 15 residues. The CDR3 DNA reads as TGCAGCGTGGGACTAGCGGCCAGCTCCTACAATGAGCAGTTCTTC. Amino acids: CSVGLAASSYNEQFF.

This clonotype was seen repeatedly, ten times or more. V gene TRBV7-2 combines with J gene TRBJ2-1; 7 nucleotides match TRBD2. The germline V gene has CDR1 SGHTA and CDR2 FQGNSA. The J segment lost 9 bases and the V segment lost 4 bases, leaving 3 bases of the junction unmatched. The CDR3 extends over 12 amino acids. The CDR3 spells CASSYERGEQFF. DNA for the CDR3: TGTGCCAGCAGCTACGAGCGGGGTGAGCAGTTCTTC.

CDR3 sequence (DNA): TGCAGTGCCGCGCTTAATACGCAGTATTTT. Translating gives CSAALNTQYF. The V and J genes are TRBV20-1 and TRBJ2-3; D ambiguous. This CDR3 contains 10 residues. Trimming took off 6 bases at V and 7 bases at J, with 8 bases between the two ends. Looked up from germline, CDR1 is DFQATT and CDR2 is SNEGSKA (reference sequence).

This clonotype occurred a few times. V is TRBV5-1 and J is TRBJ2-6; 7 bases fit TRBD1. The trim removed 5 bases at V and 0 bases at J, leaving 5 bases unmatched. CDR3 length: 16 residues. CDR1 and CDR2 from the germline V gene are SGHRS and YFSETQ. The CDR3 DNA follows: TGCGCCAGCAGGGACAGGACCAACTCTGGGGCCAACGTCCTGACTTTC. Its translation: CASRDRTNSGANVLTF.

The chain is built from TRBV6-2 or TRBV6-3 and TRBJ2-1, with D tentatively TRBD1 or TRBD2 (5 bases each). Germline CDR1 is MNHEY and CDR2 is SVGEGT. This CDR3 is 14 amino acids long. V was shortened by 6 bases and J by 3 bases, with 12 bases between the two germline ends. The CDR3 bases are TGTGCCAGCAGCCTAGGGACCCTCTACAATGAGCAGTTCTTC. Residues: CASSLGTLYNEQFF.

This clonotype showed up just a few times. The chain is built from TRBV7-2 and TRBJ2-6; D gene unclear. This CDR3 has 18 amino acids. CDR1 is SGHTA and CDR2 is FQGNSA in the germline V gene. V was trimmed by 3 bases and J by 2 bases, leaving 17 bases between them. The CDR3 region is CASSFRGDKNAGANVLTF. The CDR3 bases are TGTGCCAGCAGCTTCAGAGGAGACAAAAACGCTGGGGCCAACGTCCTGACTTTC.

The rearrangement links TRBV9 to TRBJ1-1; the match to TRBD1 covers 12 bases. The CDR3 loop spans 15 amino acids. The junction had 4 bases not matched to a gene; V was cut back by 0 bases and J by 7 bases. Germline V gives CDR1 SGDLS, CDR2 YYNGEE. CDR3 sequence: CASSVDGTGGYEAFF. The CDR3 DNA reads as TGTGCCAGCAGCGTAGACGGGACAGGGGGCTATGAAGCTTTCTTT.

This clonotype was recorded at least ten times. The rearrangement links TRBV5-1 to TRBJ2-1, with 8 bases that match TRBD2. Germline V gives CDR1 SGHRS, CDR2 YFSETQ. V shed 4 bases, J shed 6 bases, and the junction held 3 bases outside the gene matches. This CDR3 is 13 amino acids long. Here the CDR3 DNA reads TGCGCCAGCAGCATTGGACTAGCCAATGAGCAGTTCTTC. Translating gives CASSIGLANEQFF.

The gene calls are TRBV7-9 and TRBJ1-1; a weak D match, TRBD1 (5 bases). Germline V lookup: CDR1 SEHNR, CDR2 FQNEAQ (reference sequence). The ends were cut back, 6 bases at V and 3 bases at J, with 14 bases in the middle. The CDR3 contains 14 residues. The CDR3 DNA reads as TGTGCCAGCAGTCGGGACCTGGGGGACACTGAAGCTTTCTTT. This gives the protein CASSRDLGDTEAFF.

Ten or more counts support this clonotype. This chain uses TRBV12-3 or TRBV12-4 with TRBJ2-2; possibly TRBD2 for D (6 bases). Trimming cost V 5 bases and J 9 bases, with 13 bases left between them. CDR3 length: 13 residues. CDR3 amino acids: CASSPGGSRELFF. CDR3 coding DNA: TGTGCCAGCAGTCCCGGGGGTAGCCGGGAGCTGTTTTTT.

In this sample, this clonotype turned up many times. A read error may produce the germline difference seen at one junction end. The chain combines TRBV3-1 with TRBJ2-4; D possibly corresponds to TRBD2 (6 bases). In germline, CDR1 is LGHDT, CDR2 YNNKEL (reference sequence). The CDR3 contains 12 residues. In nucleotides, the CDR3 is TGCGCCAGCAGCTTGGGAGGCAACATTCAGTACTTC. Protein product: CASSLGGNIQYF.

A few counts support this clonotype. The V gene is TRBV29-1, the J gene TRBJ2-5; unclear D gene. This CDR3 has 11 amino acids. The V end was cut by 6 bases, the J end by 5 bases, with 10 bases between. CDR1 and CDR2 from the germline V gene are SQVTM and ANQGSEA. In DNA form, the CDR3 reads TGCAGCGTGACACGTGAGGAGACCCAGTACTTC. Amino acid sequence: CSVTREETQYF.

The rearrangement joins TRBV12-5 to TRBJ1-4, with D possibly TRBD1 on 5 matching bases. The CDR3 length is 15 residues. Germline lookup yields CDR1 LGHNT and CDR2 FRNRAP. V was cut by 5 bases and J by 7 bases, with 17 bases left in between. DNA for the CDR3: TGTGCTAGTGGTACTAACCCAGGGAGGGTTGAAAAACTGTTTTTT. Translation gives CASGTNPGRVEKLFF. Drawing the rest from reference TRBV12-5 and TRBJ1-4, the complete variable domain is DARVTQTPRHKVTEMGQEVTMRCQPILGHNTVFWYRQTMMQGLELLAYFRNRAPLDDSGMPKDRFSAEMPDATLATLKIQPSEPRDSAVYFCASGTNPGRVEKLFFGSGTQLSVL.

As regards this clonotype: The junction does not match germline at one end; this may be a read error. The V and J genes are TRBV9 and TRBJ2-1, with D perhaps TRBD2 (6 bases). Germline CDR1 is SGDLS and CDR2 is YYNGEE. CDR3 length equals 16 residues. CDR3 sequence: CASSVATGTGLNEQFF. The CDR3 coding sequence is TGTGCCAGCAGTGTAGCGACCGGGACTGGGCTAAATGAGCAGTTCTTC.

This clonotype was seen a few times. The chain carries TRBV7-2 and TRBJ1-4; D might be TRBD1 (6 bases). The CDR3 is made up of 15 amino acids. V lost 0 bases and J 3 bases, leaving 8 bases between the germline ends. CDR1 and CDR2 (germline): SGHTA, FQGNSA. CDR3 nucleotides: TGTGCCAGCAGCTTAGCAGGGGGTTCTAATGAAAAACTGTTTTTT. Its translation: CASSLAGGSNEKLFF. Complete variable domain (other parts from reference TRBV7-2 and TRBJ1-4): GAGVSQSPSNKVTEKGKDVELRCDPISGHTALYWYRQSLGQGLEFLIYFQGNSAPDKSGLPSDRFSAERTGGSVSTLTIQRTQQEDSAVYLCASSLAGGSNEKLFFGSGTQLSVL.

V and J are TRBV11-3 and TRBJ1-3, with TRBD1 identical over 10 bases. Unmatched junction bases numbered 5, after V lost 6 bases and J lost 3 bases. Per the germline V gene, CDR1 is SGHNT and CDR2 is YENEEA. CDR3 length: 15 residues. The DNA of the CDR3 is TGTGCCAGCAGACGACAGGGGGCTATTGGAAACACCATATATTTT. It yields the protein CASRRQGAIGNTIYF.